The 18 T cell receptor beta chains presented below share a single source sample, sequenced in a study of blood T cell repertoires in COVID-19. Repertoires were generated with immunoSEQ multiplex PCR, while TCRdb's copy carries only in-frame clones and drops some. The sample carries about 330,000 clones, more than 85% recorded once. Sequences were obtained from PBMCs or T cells enriched from blood (not recorded which). All receptors come from a woman aged 25-40 years who had recovered from COVID-19.

The genes are TRBV5-1 and TRBJ1-4, with D possibly matching TRBD1 (6 bases). V lost 1 base, J lost 0 bases, and 10 bases lay in between. CDR3 length equals 16 residues. From germline, CDR1 is SGHRS and CDR2 YFSETQ. CDR3 nucleotides: TGCGCCAGCAGCTTGATGGGGGCTCCAACTAATGAAAAACTGTTTTTT. Translated, it gives CASSLMGAPTNEKLFF.

The rearrangement links TRBV9 to TRBJ1-1; 7 positions match TRBD1. Germline V gene data show CDR1 as SGDLS and CDR2 as YYNGEE. Trimming cost V 3 bases and J 4 bases; bases outside gene matches: 0. This CDR3 is built from 12 residues. The CDR3 bases are TGTGCCAGCAGCGCAGGGGGCACTGAAGCTTTCTTT. It codes for CASSAGGTEAFF. Filled out from reference TRBV9 and TRBJ1-1, the complete variable domain reads DSGVTQTPKHLITATGQRVTLRCSPRSGDLSVYWYQQSLDQGLQFLIQYYNGEERAKGNILERFSAQQFPDLHSELNLSSLELGDSALYFCASSAGGTEAFFGQGTRLTVV.

This chain uses TRBV6-5 with TRBJ2-7, with TRBD1 matching 8 bases. The CDR3 length is 15 residues. CDR1 and CDR2 from the germline V gene are MNHEY and SVGAGI. J was trimmed by 3 bases and V by 2 bases; bases with no gene match: 6. The CDR3 sequence: CASSYATGEDYEQYF. The CDR3 nucleotides are TGTGCCAGCAGTTACGCGACAGGGGAAGACTACGAGCAGTACTTC.

V gene TRBV18 combines with J gene TRBJ2-5; D gene unclear. Germline assignment: CDR1 KGHSH and CDR2 LQKENI. Trimming took off 3 bases at V and 0 bases at J, with 5 bases between the two ends. CDR3 length: 13 amino acids. As DNA, the CDR3 is TGTGCCAGCTCACCCGGTTACCAAGAGACCCAGTACTTC. Translation: CASSPGYQETQYF.

V and J are TRBV4-2 and TRBJ2-7, with D tentatively TRBD2 (6 bases). The V and J ends lost 0 bases and 0 bases respectively, with 15 bases between them. Germline V gene lookup returns CDR1 LGHNA and CDR2 YNFKEQ. The CDR3 consists of 17 residues. CDR3 protein: CASSQEGTGGGSYEQYF. For the CDR3, the DNA is TGTGCCAGCAGCCAAGAAGGGACTGGTGGCGGCTCCTACGAGCAGTACTTC.

The chain couples TRBV3-1 (or the pseudogene TRBV3-2) to TRBJ2-3, with 12 bases lining up with TRBD2. Germline CDR1 is LGHDT and CDR2 is YNNKEL (reference sequence). V lost 1 base and J lost 2; bases outside the gene matches: 4. This CDR3 contains 17 residues. CDR3 sequence: CASSQGTSGDSTDTQYF. CDR3 DNA sequence: TGTGCCAGCAGCCAAGGGACTAGCGGGGATTCCACAGATACGCAGTATTTT.

This rearrangement joins TRBV29-1 to TRBJ1-1; 7 bases map to TRBD1. The CDR3 has 13 amino acids. The ends lost 0 bases at V and 4 bases at J; junction bases unmatched: 2. Germline V CDR1 and CDR2: SQVTM, ANQGSEA. The CDR3 loop is CSVEDRGSTEAFF. The CDR3, as DNA: TGCAGCGTTGAAGACAGGGGGAGCACTGAAGCTTTCTTT. Full variable domain (outside the CDR3, taken from reference TRBV29-1 and TRBJ1-1): SAVISQKPSRDICQRGTSLTIQCQVDSQVTMMFWYRQQPGQSLTLIATANQGSEATYESGFVIDKFPISRPNLTFSTLTVSNMSPEDSSIYLCSVEDRGSTEAFFGQGTRLTVV.

The rearrangement uses TRBV18 and TRBJ1-1; 7 bases align to TRBD1. Trimming took 3 bases from V and 1 from J; bases not matched to a gene: 2. Germline CDR1 is KGHSH and CDR2 is LQKENI. CDR3 length equals 14 residues. DNA for the CDR3: TGTGCCAGCTCACCGCAGGGGGAGAACACTGAAGCTTTCTTT. It translates to CASSPQGENTEAFF.

The rearrangement joins TRBV10-3 to TRBJ1-2; tentatively, D is TRBD1 (6 bases). The CDR3 length is 17 residues. CDR1 is ENHRY and CDR2 is SYGVKD in the germline V gene. V was clipped by 2 bases and J by 2 bases, with 18 bases between them. CDR3 sequence (DNA): TGTGCCATCAGTGAGGCGGTTGGGGGGGGCGCAAACTATGGCTACACCTTC. The encoded protein is CAISEAVGGGANYGYTF.

CDR3 sequence reads: CASSRQGQGVGTEAFF. The CDR3 nucleotides are TGCGCCAGCAGCCGCCAAGGACAGGGGGTGGGCACTGAAGCTTTCTTT. The chain couples TRBV4-1 to TRBJ1-1; 10 nucleotides align to TRBD1. From germline, CDR1 is MGHRA and CDR2 YSYEKL. There are 16 residues in the CDR3. J was trimmed by 4 bases and V by 4 bases; bases with no gene match: 9.

The chain is built from TRBV6-6 and TRBJ1-1; D might be TRBD1 (5 bases). CDR3 length: 14 residues. Looked up from germline, CDR1 is MNHNY and CDR2 is SVGAGI (reference sequence). V lost 9 bases and J lost 1, with 15 bases in between. This CDR3 is CASRATDRNTEAFF. CDR3 sequence (DNA): TGTGCCAGTCGTGCGACAGACCGGAACACTGAAGCTTTCTTT.

This chain joins TRBV18 and TRBJ2-7; weak D call: TRBD2 (5 bases). The germline V gene encodes CDR1 KGHSH and CDR2 LQKENI. The CDR3 loop spans 13 amino acids. Between the trimmed V and J ends, which lost 4 bases and 7 bases, there was a span of 14 bases. CDR3 residues: CASSRTGPEEQYF. The CDR3 DNA reads TGTGCCAGCTCACGGACTGGACCGGAGGAGCAGTACTTC.

The chain recombines TRBV27 with TRBJ2-7; TRBD2 is a possible D gene (5 bases). Germline assignment: CDR1 MNHEY and CDR2 SMNVEV (reference sequence). Trimming shortened V by 3 bases and J by 4 bases, and 16 bases separated the two germline ends. The CDR3 is 15 residues long. The CDR3 spells CASSFGRANPYEQYF. Written as DNA, the CDR3 is TGTGCCAGCAGTTTCGGGCGGGCAAATCCATACGAGCAGTACTTC.

This chain links TRBV28 with TRBJ2-1; D gene ambiguous. The CDR3 has 14 amino acids. V was trimmed by 6 bases and J by 0 bases, leaving 9 bases between them. Per germline, CDR1 MDHEN and CDR2 SYDVKM. The CDR3 region is CASRLRSSYNEQFF. In nucleotides, the CDR3 is TGTGCCAGCAGGCTAAGGAGCTCCTACAATGAGCAGTTCTTC. The variable domain in full, completed from reference TRBV28 and TRBJ2-1, reads DVKVTQSSRYLVKRTGEKVFLECVQDMDHENMFWYRQDPGLGLRLIYFSYDVKMKEKGDIPEGYSVSREKKERFSLILESASTNQTSMYLCASRLRSSYNEQFFGPGTRLTVL.

The V gene is TRBV5-1, the J gene TRBJ2-7, with 10 bases matching TRBD2. Trimming took 4 bases from V and 2 from J; bases not matched to a gene: 3. There are 14 residues in the CDR3. Per the germline V gene, CDR1 is SGHRS and CDR2 is YFSETQ. The CDR3, as DNA: TGCGCCAGCAGCCTAGCGGGGGCCACCTACGAGCAGTACTTC. Its protein is CASSLAGATYEQYF. Combining the CDR3 with reference TRBV5-1 and TRBJ2-7 gives the whole variable domain KAGVTQTPRYLIKTRGQQVTLSCSPISGHRSVSWYQQTPGQGLQFLFEYFSETQRNKGNFPGRFSGRQFSNSRSEMNVSTLELGDSALYLCASSLAGATYEQYFGPGTRLTVT.

This rearrangement joins TRBV28 to TRBJ1-3; D call uncertain. This CDR3 comprises 11 residues. Germline values: CDR1 MDHEN, CDR2 SYDVKM. Trimming took off 7 bases at V and 8 bases at J, with 9 bases between the two ends. As DNA, the CDR3 is TGTGCCAGCACGAGGGAACACACCATATATTTT. Translation gives CASTREHTIYF.

The chain couples TRBV27 to TRBJ1-1, with 8 nucleotides matching TRBD1. Germline assignment: CDR1 MNHEY and CDR2 SMNVEV (reference sequence). The CDR3 runs to 13 residues. With V trimmed by 3 bases and J by 7 bases, 4 bases remained unmatched. For the CDR3, the DNA is TGTGCCAGCAGTTTCCAGGGGGCAGGTGAAGCTTTCTTT. As protein: CASSFQGAGEAFF.

The chain combines TRBV2 with TRBJ2-3, with D possibly TRBD2 on 5 matching bases. Trimming took 9 bases from V and 3 from J, leaving 19 bases between them. The CDR3 sequence is 15 residues long. Germline CDR1 reads SNHLY; CDR2 reads FYNNEI. The chain's CDR3 is CASSGKPVRTDTQYF. CDR3 bases: TGTGCCAGTTCCGGGAAACCGGTCAGGACAGATACGCAGTATTTT.